These 2 T cell receptor beta chains were all obtained from the same sample, sequenced in a study of blood T cell repertoires in COVID-19. Profiling relied on immunoSEQ multiplex PCR, and the TCRdb table lists in-frame clones only, not all of them. The sample contains fewer than 250,000 clones, roughly four fifths of which appear only once. Input material: peripheral blood. These receptor sequences come from a woman aged 40 to 49 with active or convalescent COVID-19.

The chain combines TRBV6-5 with TRBJ1-2; D call uncertain. CDR3 length: 12 amino acids. CDR1 and CDR2 (germline): MNHEY, SVGAGI. The V end was cut by 11 bases, the J end by 3 bases, with 13 bases between. The CDR3 coding sequence is TGTGCCGCCAGCAACAGCTACTATGGCTACACCTTC. Translation gives CAASNSYYGYTF.

The chain couples TRBV9 to TRBJ2-5; D is unclear. The CDR3 runs 14 residues. CDR1 is SGDLS, CDR2 YYNGEE, per germline. V lost 0 bases, J lost 2 bases, and 8 bases lay in between. In nucleotides, the CDR3 is TGTGCCAGCAGCGTAGCGGAGAGACAAGAGACCCAGTACTTC. Protein sequence: CASSVAERQETQYF.